The 27 T cell receptor beta chains below all came from one sample that was sequenced in a study of blood T cell repertoires in COVID-19. Libraries were prepared by immunoSEQ multiplex PCR; TCRdb keeps only in-frame clonotypes and omits some of them. The table records about 260,000 clones, about nine tenths of them present only once. Sample: PBMCs or T cells enriched from blood (not recorded which). Receptor source: a woman younger than 45 with acute COVID-19.

V is TRBV28 and J is TRBJ1-5; D is unresolved. The CDR3 loop spans 14 amino acids. The germline CDR1 and CDR2 sequences are MDHEN and SYDVKM. V lost 5 bases and J 4 bases, leaving 12 bases between the germline ends. CDR3 sequence: CASSPTQANQPQHF. The CDR3, as DNA: TGTGCCAGCAGTCCGACCCAGGCTAATCAGCCCCAGCATTTT.

The chain carries TRBV7-9 and TRBJ1-2; D possibly corresponds to TRBD1 (6 bases). V lost 3 bases, J lost 4 bases, and 9 bases lay in between. Germline CDR1 is SEHNR and CDR2 is FQNEAQ (reference sequence). This CDR3 is 13 amino acids long. The CDR3 spells CASSLDSFYGYTF. The CDR3 nucleotides are TGTGCCAGCAGCTTGGACAGTTTCTATGGCTACACCTTC.

The chain employs TRBV28 and TRBJ1-2, with TRBD1 as a possible D gene (5 bases). V was shortened by 5 bases and J by 3 bases, with 13 bases between the two germline ends. CDR3 length: 14 amino acids. Germline V gives CDR1 MDHEN, CDR2 SYDVKM. This CDR3 is CASSLSGRDYGYTF. Written as DNA, the CDR3 is TGTGCCAGCAGTCTATCGGGCAGGGACTATGGCTACACCTTC.

This clone was seen just once. The chain links TRBV15 to TRBJ2-5, with TRBD2 as a possible D gene (5 bases). Trimming shortened V by 1 base and J by 1 base, and 10 bases separated the two germline ends. From germline, CDR1 is LNHNV and CDR2 YYDKDF (reference sequence). The CDR3 has 15 residues. The CDR3: CATSRAADLQETQYF. In DNA form, the CDR3 reads TGTGCCACCAGCAGAGCAGCGGACCTCCAAGAGACCCAGTACTTC.

J is TRBJ2-2 and V is TRBV5-5; 10 nucleotides line up with TRBD2. V lost 5 bases and J lost 4; bases outside the gene matches: 5. Germline values: CDR1 SGHKS, CDR2 YYEKEE (reference sequence). CDR3 length: 15 amino acids. CDR3 nucleotides: TGTGCCAGCAGAGTAGCGGGAGGTGGCACCGGGGAGCTGTTTTTT. Translating gives CASRVAGGGTGELFF.

This chain links TRBV5-6 with TRBJ2-7, with D hard to call. The CDR3 has 14 residues. Germline-derived CDR1 and CDR2 are SGHDT and YYEEEE. Trimming shortened V by 4 bases and J by 4 bases, and 15 bases separated the two germline ends. CDR3 loop: CASSVQIKSYEQYF. DNA of the CDR3: TGTGCCAGCAGCGTACAGATTAAGTCGTACGAGCAGTACTTC.

This clone has more than one count but fewer than ten. The rearrangement links TRBV5-1 to TRBJ2-7; no definite D call. The V gene's germline CDR1 is SGHRS and CDR2 YFSETQ. Trimming stripped 1 base from V and 3 bases from J, with 14 bases between. The CDR3 length is 15 residues. This CDR3 reads CASSLSAGLNYEQYF. As DNA, the CDR3 is TGCGCCAGCAGCTTGAGTGCCGGGTTAAACTACGAGCAGTACTTC.

The chain employs TRBV7-8 and TRBJ2-2, with 8 positions matching TRBD1. V shed 8 bases and J 6 bases; nucleotides not matched to a gene: 11. Germline V gene sequence: CDR1 SGHVS, CDR2 FQNEAQ. The CDR3 contains 15 residues. CDR3 nucleotide sequence: TGTGCCAGCCGAACCCAGGGACAGGTTCCCGGGGAGCTGTTTTTT. It codes for CASRTQGQVPGELFF. Full variable domain (remainder filled in from reference TRBV7-8 and TRBJ2-2): GAGVSQSPRYKVAKRGQDVALRCDPISGHVSLFWYQQALGQGPEFLTYFQNEAQLDKSGLPSDRFFAERPEGSVSTLKIQRTQQEDSAVYLCASRTQGQVPGELFFGEGSRLTVL.

This clone was observed a handful of times. The chain couples TRBV5-1 to TRBJ2-1; D is perhaps TRBD1 (6 bases). Trimming shortened V by 0 bases and J by 2 bases, and 9 bases separated the two germline ends. Germline values: CDR1 SGHRS, CDR2 YFSETQ. The CDR3 extends over 15 amino acids. The CDR3 nucleotides are TGCGCCAGCAGCTTGGTCCAGGGGCCCTACAATGAGCAGTTCTTC. Translated: CASSLVQGPYNEQFF.

This chain uses TRBV2 with TRBJ2-2; 8 bases match TRBD2. Germline trimming cut 7 bases from V and 4 bases from J; bases unmatched to any gene: 5. This CDR3 contains 14 residues. The germline V gene encodes CDR1 SNHLY and CDR2 FYNNEI. The DNA of the CDR3 is TGTGCCAGCACGGGGACTAGACTCACCGGGGAGCTGTTTTTT. It is translated as CASTGTRLTGELFF.

The V and J genes are TRBV9 and TRBJ2-2; TRBD1 matches at 10 bases. There are 14 residues in the CDR3. Trimming cost V 3 bases and J 7 bases; bases outside gene matches: 3. Per the germline V gene, CDR1 is SGDLS and CDR2 is YYNGEE. CDR3 sequence (DNA): TGTGCCAGCAGCGAGGGACAGGGGAGCGGGGAGCTGTTTTTT. Its protein product is CASSEGQGSGELFF. Combining the CDR3 with reference TRBV9 and TRBJ2-2 gives the whole variable domain DSGVTQTPKHLITATGQRVTLRCSPRSGDLSVYWYQQSLDQGLQFLIQYYNGEERAKGNILERFSAQQFPDLHSELNLSSLELGDSALYFCASSEGQGSGELFFGEGSRLTVL.

This chain joins TRBV28 and TRBJ1-5, with D uncertain. Germline CDR1 MDHEN, CDR2 SYDVKM. V was clipped by 3 bases and J by 7 bases, with 13 bases between them. The length of the CDR3 is 14 residues. DNA for the CDR3: TGTGCCAGCAGTTTGGGCGTCCGGGGACAGCCCCAGCATTTT. Amino acid sequence: CASSLGVRGQPQHF.

This chain links TRBV3-1 (or the pseudogene TRBV3-2) with TRBJ1-2; D unresolved. The germline V gene has CDR1 LGHDT and CDR2 YNNKEL (reference sequence). The length of the CDR3 is 14 residues. V was shortened by 0 bases and J by 4 bases, with 9 bases between the two germline ends. The CDR3 here is CASSQDWQFYGYTF. Written as DNA, the CDR3 is TGTGCCAGCAGCCAAGATTGGCAGTTCTATGGCTACACCTTC.

The V and J genes are TRBV4-2 and TRBJ2-2; 10 nucleotides match TRBD2. Germline V lookup: CDR1 LGHNA, CDR2 YNFKEQ. The CDR3 totals 16 residues. V dropped 3 bases and J dropped 2; count of bases not matched to a gene: 3. The chain's CDR3 is CASSQPSGGNTGELFF. The CDR3 coding sequence is TGTGCCAGCAGCCAGCCTAGCGGGGGAAACACCGGGGAGCTGTTTTTT.

The chain carries TRBV11-2 and TRBJ1-3; D might be TRBD1 (5 bases). CDR1 SGHAT and CDR2 FQNNGV come from the germline V gene. The V end lost 2 bases, the J end lost 3 bases, and 5 bases lay between the germline ends. The CDR3 runs to 13 residues. In DNA, the CDR3 is TGTGCCAGCAGCTTACAGGGTGGAAACACCATATATTTT. This gives the protein CASSLQGGNTIYF.

The chain couples TRBV10-2 to TRBJ2-2, with 14 bases identical to TRBD2. This CDR3 is 15 amino acids long. V lost 6 bases and J lost 6; bases outside the gene matches: 3. Germline loops: CDR1 WSHSY, CDR2 SAAADI. The CDR3 DNA sequence: TGCGCCAGCAGCCCGGGACTAGCGGGAGCCGGGGAGCTGTTTTTT. Residues: CASSPGLAGAGELFF.

This clone came up once. The J gene is TRBJ2-3, the V gene TRBV5-4; 8 positions agree with TRBD2. The CDR3 contains 14 residues. Per the germline V gene, CDR1 is SGHNT and CDR2 is YYREEE (reference sequence). After removal of 3 bases from V and 3 bases from J, the junction contained 3 bases not matched to a gene. The DNA of the CDR3 is TGTGCCAGCAGCTCGGGACTAGTGACAGATACGCAGTATTTT. Translated: CASSSGLVTDTQYF.

The chain joins TRBV10-3 to TRBJ1-2, with 8 bases fitting TRBD1. Per the germline V gene, CDR1 is ENHRY and CDR2 is SYGVKD. Trimming cost V 3 bases and J 6 bases; bases outside gene matches: 6. CDR3 length equals 14 residues. The CDR3 region has the DNA TGTGCCATCAGTGACTATGGACAGGGTAATGGCTACACCTTC. Amino acid sequence: CAISDYGQGNGYTF.

The V call is TRBV28, the J call TRBJ2-5; 11 bases line up with TRBD1. Trimming took 1 base from V and 5 from J; bases not matched to a gene: 6. Germline values: CDR1 MDHEN, CDR2 SYDVKM. The CDR3 sequence is 16 residues long. The CDR3 DNA is TGTGCCAGCAGTTTATCTGGACAGGGGGCGGATGAGACCCAGTACTTC. Residues: CASSLSGQGADETQYF. Full variable domain (missing parts from reference TRBV28 and TRBJ2-5): DVKVTQSSRYLVKRTGEKVFLECVQDMDHENMFWYRQDPGLGLRLIYFSYDVKMKEKGDIPEGYSVSREKKERFSLILESASTNQTSMYLCASSLSGQGADETQYFGPGTRLLVL.

The CDR3, as DNA: TGCGCCAGCAGCCCCTACGGACTAGCGGGAAGGAACGAGCAGTACTTC. Encoded protein: CASSPYGLAGRNEQYF. The gene calls are TRBV4-1 and TRBJ2-7, with TRBD2 matching 12 bases. V gave up 4 bases and J gave up 5 bases; unmatched junction bases: 9. The CDR3 is 16 residues long. In germline, CDR1 is MGHRA, CDR2 YSYEKL.

The V and J genes are TRBV2 and TRBJ1-1, with D hard to call. Germline lookup yields CDR1 SNHLY and CDR2 FYNNEI. The CDR3 covers 10 residues. Deletions cut 11 bases from V and 6 bases from J, with 10 bases between. CDR3 DNA sequence: TGTGCCCTTACGGGGTCTGAAGCTTTCTTT. Amino acids: CALTGSEAFF.

The rearrangement joins TRBV5-1 to TRBJ2-1; TRBD1 agrees at 9 bases. The CDR3 length is 16 residues. Germline V gene lookup returns CDR1 SGHRS and CDR2 YFSETQ. V shed 1 base and J 5 bases; nucleotides not matched to a gene: 7. The CDR3: CASSLPLRDRDNEQFF. The CDR3 bases are TGCGCCAGCAGCTTGCCCCTCCGGGACAGGGACAATGAGCAGTTCTTC.

The chain combines TRBV13 with TRBJ2-5, with 14 positions matching TRBD2. Germline CDR1 reads PRHDT; CDR2 reads FYEKMQ (reference sequence). This CDR3 is built from 15 residues. Germline trimming cut 5 bases from V and 5 bases from J; bases unmatched to any gene: 4. This chain's CDR3 is CASSTGLAGGETQYF. In nucleotides, the CDR3 is TGTGCCAGCAGCACCGGACTAGCGGGAGGCGAGACCCAGTACTTC.

This clone was counted between two and nine times. The rearrangement uses TRBV30 and TRBJ2-1, with 9 bases aligning to TRBD2. Germline V gene sequence: CDR1 GTSNPN, CDR2 SVGIG (reference sequence). V shed 3 bases and J 8 bases; nucleotides not matched to a gene: 11. CDR3 length: 15 amino acids. The CDR3 nucleotides are TGTGCCTGGAGAATTAAAGGGACTAGCATTCATGAGCAGTTCTTC. This sequence encodes CAWRIKGTSIHEQFF.

V usage is TRBV29-1 and J usage is TRBJ1-2, with TRBD1 as a possible D gene (5 bases). CDR1 is SQVTM, CDR2 ANQGSEA, per germline. CDR3 length equals 16 residues. V lost 7 bases to trimming and J lost 4 bases, with 25 bases between them. CDR3: CSAGGEAGGKGYGYTF. CDR3 DNA sequence: TGCAGCGCCGGGGGAGAAGCAGGCGGGAAAGGCTATGGCTACACCTTC. The complete variable domain, with remaining parts taken from reference TRBV29-1 and TRBJ1-2, reads SAVISQKPSRDICQRGTSLTIQCQVDSQVTMMFWYRQQPGQSLTLIATANQGSEATYESGFVIDKFPISRPNLTFSTLTVSNMSPEDSSIYLCSAGGEAGGKGYGYTFGSGTRLTVV.

The rearrangement links TRBV9 to TRBJ1-6; possible D gene TRBD1, 5 bases. Germline V CDR1 and CDR2: SGDLS, YYNGEE. Trimming removed 0 bases at V and 7 bases at J, with 14 bases between. This CDR3 has 16 residues. The CDR3 protein is CASSVGWGDFNSPLHF. The CDR3 region has the DNA TGTGCCAGCAGCGTAGGGTGGGGGGACTTCAATTCACCCCTCCACTTT. Complete variable domain (other parts from reference TRBV9 and TRBJ1-6): DSGVTQTPKHLITATGQRVTLRCSPRSGDLSVYWYQQSLDQGLQFLIQYYNGEERAKGNILERFSAQQFPDLHSELNLSSLELGDSALYFCASSVGWGDFNSPLHFGNGTRLTVT.

This clone occurred a few times. The chain combines TRBV3-1 (or the pseudogene TRBV3-2) with TRBJ1-5, with a possible D match to TRBD1 (6 bases). CDR3 length: 16 residues. CDR1 LGHDT and CDR2 YNNKEL come from the germline V gene (reference sequence). The ends were cut back, 0 bases at V and 2 bases at J, with 11 bases in the middle. CDR3 bases: TGTGCCAGCAGCCAAGAAGGGGGAATGGGCAATCAGCCCCAGCATTTT. Amino acids: CASSQEGGMGNQPQHF.